The 22 T cell receptor beta chains given below trace back to one sample, sequenced in a study of cytomegalovirus exposure and HLA in healthy donors. With 60 Vbeta and 13 Jbeta primers, the PCR was carried out. The table came from immunoSEQ multiplex PCR; TCRdb's copy has only in-frame clones and leaves some out. This table has 150,000 to 200,000 clones, 75% to 80% appearing once. Material for sequencing was PBMCs. Receptor source: a woman aged 40-49 years in good health and CMV-seropositive.

CDR3 loop: CASSPTANTGELFF. The CDR3 DNA sequence: TGTGCCAGCTCACCTACGGCGAACACCGGGGAGCTGTTTTTT. This sequence joins TRBV18 and TRBJ2-2; D is unclear. In germline, CDR1 is KGHSH, CDR2 LQKENI. The CDR3 loop spans 14 amino acids. Trimming left V 3 bases short and J 0 bases short, with 5 bases between.

The chain has TRBV2 and TRBJ1-2; D is possibly TRBD1 (6 bases). Between the trimmed V and J ends, which lost 5 bases and 4 bases, there was a span of 8 bases. CDR1 SNHLY and CDR2 FYNNEI come from the germline V gene. The CDR3 runs to 12 residues. CDR3 protein: CASSTGTYGYTF. Written as DNA, the CDR3 is TGTGCCAGCAGTACAGGGACCTATGGCTACACCTTC.

The chain recombines TRBV29-1 with TRBJ1-3; possibly TRBD1 for D (6 bases). The CDR3 is made up of 13 amino acids. Germline V gene sequence: CDR1 SQVTM, CDR2 ANQGSEA. V lost 7 bases and J lost 0, with 10 bases in between. CDR3 amino acids: CSGSRGSGNTIYF. The CDR3 nucleotides are TGCAGCGGTTCCAGGGGCTCTGGAAACACCATATATTTT.

About this clone itself: The sample carries other DNA sequences with the same CDR3. V and J are TRBV2 and TRBJ1-4; TRBD1 aligns across 8 bases. The CDR3 loop spans 15 amino acids. Germline V CDR1 and CDR2: SNHLY, FYNNEI. After removal of 1 base from V and 5 bases from J, the junction contained 3 bases not matched to a gene. CDR3 nucleotides: TGTGCCAGCAGTGAAGGGGGACAGGCGAATGAAAAACTGTTTTTT. Translating gives CASSEGGQANEKLFF.

This clone came up once. This chain links TRBV14 with TRBJ2-1; a possible D gene is TRBD2 (6 bases). Looked up from germline, CDR1 is SGHDN and CDR2 is FVKESK. Trimming removed 4 bases from V and 1 base from J, with 11 bases in between. This CDR3 spans 15 amino acids. In DNA, the CDR3 is TGTGCCAGCAGCCCCTTTAGCGGATCCTACAATGAGCAGTTCTTC. It specifies CASSPFSGSYNEQFF.

The rearrangement joins TRBV12-5 to TRBJ2-3, with no clear D. V lost 2 bases, J lost 4 bases, and 7 bases lay in between. Germline-derived CDR1 and CDR2 are LGHNT and FRNRAP. This CDR3 contains 13 residues. For the CDR3, the DNA is TGTGCTAGTGGTTTGCCCTACTCAGATACGCAGTATTTT. It specifies CASGLPYSDTQYF.

This chain uses TRBV5-1 with TRBJ2-2, with a possible D match to TRBD2 (6 bases). V was shortened by 7 bases and J by 5 bases, with 18 bases between the two germline ends. This CDR3 has 15 residues. The germline V gene encodes CDR1 SGHRS and CDR2 YFSETQ. For the CDR3, the DNA is TGCGCCAGCGGCGGGACTCCCGGATGGACCGGGGAGCTGTTTTTT. Translation: CASGGTPGWTGELFF.

The genes are TRBV7-2 and TRBJ2-1, with TRBD2 matching over 10 bases. CDR1 is SGHTA, CDR2 FQGNSA, per germline. The CDR3 is 15 amino acids. V was clipped by 2 bases and J by 6 bases; unmatched bases: 4. The CDR3 sequence: CASSLKQRGGNEQFF. CDR3 nucleotide sequence: TGTGCCAGCAGCTTAAAACAGCGGGGGGGCAATGAGCAGTTCTTC.

The chain employs TRBV28 and TRBJ2-2; 16 nucleotides agree with TRBD2. V lost 5 bases, J lost 5 bases, and 5 bases stayed unmatched. This CDR3 is 17 amino acids long. Germline-derived CDR1 and CDR2 are MDHEN and SYDVKM. The CDR3 nucleotides read TGTGCCAGCAGTGGGACTAGCGGGGGGGCGAGAACCGGGGAGCTGTTTTTT. It is translated as CASSGTSGGARTGELFF.

The genes are TRBV21-1 and TRBJ2-2; the table's D call TRBD1 went unverified against the DNA. TRBV21-1 is noted as a pseudogene. The CDR3 has 15 residues. The CDR3 is CASGLDIPNTGELFF. In nucleotides, the CDR3 is TGTGCCAGCGGATTGGACATACCGAACACCGGGGAGCTGTTTTTT.

This clone is medium-sized in the sample. The chain couples TRBV6-5 to TRBJ1-2; 7 bases are shared with TRBD1. Trimming removed 2 bases from V and 8 bases from J; junction bases left unmatched: 5. The CDR3 is made up of 13 amino acids. Germline V CDR1 and CDR2: MNHEY, SVGAGI. The CDR3 nucleotides are TGTGCCAGCAGTTACGAGACAGGGTTCGGCTACACCTTC. Its protein product is CASSYETGFGYTF.

The V gene is TRBV6-5, the J gene TRBJ2-5, with a weak D call TRBD2 (5 bases). There are 15 residues in the CDR3. From germline, CDR1 is MNHEY and CDR2 SVGAGI. Trimming pared 5 bases from V and 0 bases from J, leaving 13 bases between. The CDR3 nucleotides read TGTGCCAGCAGTCGTAAGGGAGCGTACCAAGAGACCCAGTACTTC. Its translation: CASSRKGAYQETQYF.

The rearrangement joins TRBV7-7 to TRBJ2-5; D remains ambiguous. This CDR3 is 13 amino acids long. Trimming pared 1 base from V and 4 bases from J, leaving 7 bases between. Germline V CDR1 and CDR2: SSHAT, FNYEAQ (reference sequence). The CDR3 DNA reads as TGTGCCAGCAGCTTAGAGCCAGGAGAGACCCAGTACTTC. Translation: CASSLEPGETQYF.

V gene TRBV6-1 combines with J gene TRBJ2-4; TRBD2 aligns across 8 bases. Looked up from germline, CDR1 is MNHNS and CDR2 is SASEGT. The CDR3 is 16 residues long. Trimming removed 3 bases from V and 0 bases from J; junction bases left unmatched: 4. CDR3 residues: CASSESGSVAKNIQYF. In nucleotides, the CDR3 is TGTGCCAGCAGTGAGAGCGGGAGTGTAGCCAAAAACATTCAGTACTTC.

The chain is built from TRBV7-2 and TRBJ2-7; 8 bases align to TRBD2. The CDR3 spans 16 residues. The germline CDR1 and CDR2 sequences are SGHTA and FQGNSA. With V trimmed by 5 bases and J by 5 bases, 14 bases remained unmatched. CDR3 region: CASSLRTGGQINEQYF. The CDR3 region has the DNA TGTGCCAGCAGCCTTAGGACGGGGGGGCAGATCAACGAGCAGTACTTC.

CDR3: CASSLAASGQETQYF. The CDR3 nucleotides read TGCGCCAGCAGCTTGGCTGCTAGCGGCCAAGAGACCCAGTACTTC. The V gene is TRBV5-1, the J gene TRBJ2-5, with TRBD2 matching 7 bases. This CDR3 is built from 15 residues. Germline-derived CDR1 and CDR2 are SGHRS and YFSETQ. V was clipped by 0 bases and J by 1 base; unmatched bases: 3.

J is TRBJ2-7 and V is TRBV10-1; 7 bases align to TRBD1. Germline lookup yields CDR1 WNHNN and CDR2 SYGVQD (reference sequence). CDR3 length: 14 residues. Losses at the gene ends were 0 bases for V and 6 bases for J; bases not matched to a gene: 5. The CDR3 loop is CASSESQHRGEQYF. As DNA, the CDR3 is TGCGCCAGCAGTGAGTCGCAGCACAGGGGCGAGCAGTACTTC.

The table lists this clone with a few counts. CDR3 sequence reads: CASSPGTGDGETQYF. The CDR3 nucleotides are TGTGCCAGCTCACCTGGGACAGGGGATGGAGAGACCCAGTACTTC. The chain joins TRBV18 to TRBJ2-5; TRBD1 agrees at 10 bases. This CDR3 has 15 amino acids. J lost 4 bases, V lost 3 bases, and 5 bases had no gene match. Germline V lookup: CDR1 KGHSH, CDR2 LQKENI.

This clone was seen a single time. The chain has TRBV7-9 and TRBJ2-2; 7 bases match TRBD2. There are 16 residues in the CDR3. The V and J ends lost 1 base and 6 bases, in that order; junction bases with no gene match: 8. CDR1 and CDR2 from the germline V gene are SEHNR and FQNEAQ (reference sequence). The DNA for the CDR3 is TGTGCCAGCAGCTTAGGCGCGGGAGTAAACCCCGGGGAGCTGTTTTTT. It yields the protein CASSLGAGVNPGELFF.

V and J are TRBV9 and TRBJ2-7, with TRBD1 matching 8 bases. Germline CDR1 is SGDLS and CDR2 is YYNGEE. CDR3 length equals 12 residues. Trimming removed 7 bases from V and 2 bases from J; junction bases left unmatched: 2. The CDR3: CASGTGPYEQYF. CDR3 nucleotides: TGTGCCAGCGGGACAGGCCCCTACGAGCAGTACTTC.

This chain connects TRBV2 to TRBJ1-3; D might be TRBD1 (6 bases). The CDR3 runs 15 residues. From germline, CDR1 is SNHLY and CDR2 FYNNEI. V shed 4 bases and J shed 0 bases, with 10 bases lying between them. For the CDR3, the DNA is TGTGCCAGCAGTGGACAGGTTGTCTCTGGAAACACCATATATTTT. Amino acids: CASSGQVVSGNTIYF.

The chain combines TRBV7-6 with TRBJ2-1; TRBD2 might be the D (6 bases). This CDR3 comprises 17 residues. V was cut by 0 bases and J by 10 bases, with 22 bases left in between. CDR1 is SGHVS and CDR2 is FNYEAQ in the germline V gene. CDR3 in DNA: TGTGCCAGCAGCTTAGCGCAGGGCAACTGGAGGGTTGAAGAGCAGTTCTTC. Translation: CASSLAQGNWRVEEQFF.